This T cell receptor (beta chain) originates from a study of shared clonotypes between healthy human individuals. Study results and limitations: Relative to clonotypes present in all four donors, those not shared had lower generation probabilities. Among donors, sharing of clonotypes was expected to be affected by sequencing depth.

Splitting the CD4+ cells yielded a CD45RA+ naive subset and a CD45RA-negative memory subset. On this clone: The antigen is unknown.

The method was immunoSEQ multiplex PCR; TCRdb's version includes in-frame clones alone and lacks a portion of them. The sample includes roughly 500,000 clones, 90% to 96% of them seen just once. This CDR3 contains 18 residues. Trimming pared 3 bases from V and 6 bases from J, leaving 24 bases between. Per the germline V gene, CDR1 is KGHSH and CDR2 is LQKENI. This receptor was obtained from a young woman in good health. The rearrangement uses TRBV18 and TRBJ2-1, with D possibly being TRBD1 or TRBD2 (5 bases each). The material sequenced was naive CD4+ T cells sorted from blood. Specified subset: CD45RA+ positively selected. The CDR3 protein is CASSPLGVVMGTRNEQFF. As DNA, the CDR3 is TGTGCCAGCTCACCCCTGGGGGTTGTGATGGGAACTCGCAATGAGCAGTTCTTC.